These 29 T cell receptor beta chains share one sample of origin, sequenced in a study of T cell clonotyping in hematopoietic cell transplantation. Sequencing was performed with immunoSEQ multiplex PCR; in TCRdb, only in-frame clones are kept and a portion is missing. Among approximately 11,000 clones listed, roughly half were seen once. The sequenced sample was PBMCs, obtained 30 days after allogeneic stem cell transplant. These receptors came from a male patient in his fifties who had an allogeneic stem cell transplant from an unrelated donor, so the T cells may come from the graft donor. Some clones in this sample may be carry-over from other donors' samples.

This chain connects TRBV30 to TRBJ1-3; D uncertain. V was pared by 5 bases and J by 0 bases, with 11 bases between. The germline V gene has CDR1 GTSNPN and CDR2 SVGIG (reference sequence). CDR3 length equals 14 residues. The CDR3 DNA is TGTGCCTGGGCTGGTCTCTCCTCTGGAAACACCATATATTTT. Its translation is CAWAGLSSGNTIYF.

Worth noting for this clone: One junction end does not reproduce the germline sequence, and a read error may be involved. The CDR3 DNA sequence: TGTGCCGGCAGTATACTCGGCGGCGAGCAGTACTTC. It encodes CAGSILGGEQYF. This chain connects TRBV6-5 to TRBJ2-7; D gene uncertain. The CDR3 is 12 amino acids. CDR1 and CDR2 (germline): MNHEY, SVGAGI.

This clone appeared a few times. The chain links TRBV5-6 to TRBJ2-7; D not resolved. CDR3 length equals 13 residues. The ends were cut back, 1 base at V and 0 bases at J, with 5 bases in the middle. Germline-derived CDR1 and CDR2 are SGHDT and YYEEEE. The CDR3 loop reads CASSLSSSYEQYF. The CDR3 DNA reads as TGTGCCAGCAGCTTGTCCAGCTCCTACGAGCAGTACTTC.

The sample holds a few counts of this clone. The CDR3 region is CASDRAQSEAFF. The CDR3 bases are TGTGCCTCCGACAGGGCCCAAAGTGAAGCTTTCTTT. V is TRBV30 and J is TRBJ1-1, with 7 positions matching TRBD1. V was pared by 7 bases and J by 7 bases, with 9 bases of the junction left unmatched. This CDR3 contains 12 residues. Germline lookup yields CDR1 GTSNPN and CDR2 SVGIG (reference sequence).

The chain carries TRBV25-1 and TRBJ1-1, with 7 nucleotides matching TRBD1. The germline V gene has CDR1 MGHDK and CDR2 SYGVNS. The CDR3 has 13 residues. V shed 3 bases and J 8 bases; nucleotides not matched to a gene: 6. As DNA, the CDR3 is TGTGCCAGCAGTGACCGGGGACAGCCAGAAGCTTTCTTT. This translates into CASSDRGQPEAFF.

The V call is TRBV9, the J call TRBJ1-4; a weak D match, TRBD1 (6 bases). The V and J ends lost 0 bases and 7 bases respectively, with 10 bases between them. Germline V lookup: CDR1 SGDLS, CDR2 YYNGEE. CDR3 length: 14 residues. The CDR3 nucleotides are TGTGCCAGCAGCGTAGAACAGGGAACTGAAAAACTGTTTTTT. Translating gives CASSVEQGTEKLFF.

This rearrangement joins TRBV30 to TRBJ2-1; D is ambiguous. V lost 1 base, J lost 8 bases, and 18 bases lay in between. CDR3 length: 15 residues. Germline CDR1 GTSNPN, CDR2 SVGIG (reference sequence). This CDR3 reads CAWSDTGFGRYEQFF. CDR3 nucleotide sequence: TGTGCCTGGAGTGACACCGGGTTTGGGCGGTATGAGCAGTTCTTC.

A note on this clone: At one boundary the junction diverges from the germline segment, which might be a read error. The J gene is TRBJ1-2, the V gene TRBV2; the match to TRBD1 covers 10 bases. Germline V gives CDR1 SNHLY, CDR2 FYNNEI. The CDR3 totals 15 residues. DNA for the CDR3: TGTGCCAGCAGGACCCCCGGGACAGGGGCCTATAGCTACACCTTC. It specifies CASRTPGTGAYSYTF.

This clone was observed a few times. This chain uses TRBV7-6 with TRBJ2-2; TRBD2 matches at 12 bases. The germline V gene has CDR1 SGHVS and CDR2 FNYEAQ. The CDR3 has 21 amino acids. The ends lost 1 base at V and 6 bases at J; junction bases unmatched: 18. CDR3 DNA sequence: TGTGCCAGCAGCTTAGTTTTATTGGTGACTAGCGGGAGAAAGATGGCCGGGGAGCTGTTTTTT. Residues: CASSLVLLVTSGRKMAGELFF.

The V call is TRBV5-6, the J call TRBJ1-2; TRBD1 matches 8 bases. Germline CDR1 is SGHDT and CDR2 is YYEEEE. V was clipped by 0 bases and J by 4 bases; unmatched bases: 2. The CDR3 is 14 residues long. This CDR3 reads CASSLGGTGYGYTF. CDR3 DNA sequence: TGTGCCAGCAGCTTGGGTGGGACAGGCTATGGCTACACCTTC.

Relative to its sample, this clone is medium-sized. CDR3 nucleotide sequence: TGTGCCAGCAGCGTAGTGGGTGGAGAGACCCAGTACTTC. Encoded protein: CASSVVGGETQYF. The V and J genes are TRBV9 and TRBJ2-5; no clear D gene. The CDR3 is 13 amino acids. Germline values: CDR1 SGDLS, CDR2 YYNGEE. V lost 0 bases to trimming and J lost 4 bases, with 7 bases between them. Full variable domain (outside the CDR3, taken from reference TRBV9 and TRBJ2-5): DSGVTQTPKHLITATGQRVTLRCSPRSGDLSVYWYQQSLDQGLQFLIQYYNGEERAKGNILERFSAQQFPDLHSELNLSSLELGDSALYFCASSVVGGETQYFGPGTRLLVL.

The chain carries TRBV5-1 and TRBJ2-3, with D unclear. Germline CDR1 and CDR2: SGHRS and YFSETQ. The CDR3 has 13 amino acids. V dropped 5 bases and J dropped 6 bases, with 13 bases sitting between them. The CDR3 protein is CASSSSSGDTQYF. CDR3 bases: TGCGCCAGCAGTTCCTCTTCGGGTGATACGCAGTATTTT.

J is TRBJ1-2 and V is TRBV27; no reliable D call. V dropped 0 bases and J dropped 4 bases, with 9 bases sitting between them. CDR3 length equals 14 residues. Germline CDR1 reads MNHEY; CDR2 reads SMNVEV (reference sequence). The CDR3 region is CASSLSADIYGYTF. The CDR3 nucleotides are TGTGCCAGCAGTTTATCGGCAGACATCTATGGCTACACCTTC.

The chain combines TRBV30 with TRBJ1-5; D is uncertain. V dropped 0 bases and J dropped 4 bases, with 13 bases sitting between them. The length of the CDR3 is 15 residues. In germline, CDR1 is GTSNPN, CDR2 SVGIG (reference sequence). In nucleotides, the CDR3 is TGTGCCTGGAGTGTACGTGACGGATCAAATCAGCCCCAGCATTTT. Its translation is CAWSVRDGSNQPQHF.

The chain is built from TRBV7-9 and TRBJ1-2; D possibly corresponds to TRBD1 (6 bases). Germline V gives CDR1 SEHNR, CDR2 FQNEAQ (reference sequence). This CDR3 has 14 residues. V lost 4 bases, J lost 4 bases, and 13 bases lay in between. The chain's CDR3 is CASSWGARGYGYTF. The CDR3 nucleotides read TGTGCCAGCAGCTGGGGGGCCAGGGGCTATGGCTACACCTTC. Supplemented by reference TRBV7-9 and TRBJ1-2, the full variable domain reads DTGVSQNPRHKITKRGQNVTFRCDPISEHNRLYWYRQTLGQGPEFLTYFQNEAQLEKSRLLSDRFSAERPKGSFSTLEIQRTEQGDSAMYLCASSWGARGYGYTFGSGTRLTVV.

This clone was seen a handful of times. The chain uses TRBV2 and TRBJ1-2, with D uncertain. Trimming cost V 3 bases and J 6 bases, with 17 bases left between them. The CDR3 consists of 15 residues. Germline-derived CDR1 and CDR2 are SNHLY and FYNNEI. This CDR3 is CASSEVARNWNGYTF. The DNA for the CDR3 is TGTGCCAGCAGTGAGGTAGCCAGGAATTGGAATGGCTACACCTTC. Together with reference TRBV2 and TRBJ1-2, the CDR3 gives the full variable domain: EPEVTQTPSHQVTQMGQEVILRCVPISNHLYFYWYRQILGQKVEFLVSFYNNEISEKSEIFDDQFSVERPDGSNFTLKIRSTKLEDSAMYFCASSEVARNWNGYTFGSGTRLTVV.

The chain recombines TRBV9 with TRBJ2-3, with TRBD2 identical over 8 bases. This CDR3 region has 16 residues. The junction had 5 bases not matched to a gene; V was cut back by 0 bases and J by 2 bases. The germline V gene encodes CDR1 SGDLS and CDR2 YYNGEE. The CDR3 DNA reads TGTGCCAGCAGCGTAGCGGGGGGGCCCCTCACAGATACGCAGTATTTT. Translated, it gives CASSVAGGPLTDTQYF.

The chain uses TRBV20-1 and TRBJ2-7; no clear D. V lost 1 base, J lost 5 bases, and 6 bases lay in between. The CDR3 totals 11 residues. Germline assignment: CDR1 DFQATT and CDR2 SNEGSKA (reference sequence). The CDR3 nucleotides are TGCAGTGCTAGAGGGACGCACGAGCAGTACTTC. This encodes CSARGTHEQYF.

The genes are TRBV9 and TRBJ2-2; 8 positions match TRBD2. Germline V gene data show CDR1 as SGDLS and CDR2 as YYNGEE. The V segment lost 9 bases and the J segment 0 bases; nucleotides outside the gene matches: 10. The CDR3 is made up of 16 amino acids. CDR3 sequence (DNA): TGTGCCACATTGGGGTTAGCGGGACCGAACACCGGGGAGCTGTTTTTT. This codes for CATLGLAGPNTGELFF.

V and J are TRBV1 and TRBJ2-7; TRBD1 is the table's D call and was not checked against the DNA. TRBV1 is annotated as a pseudogene. The CDR3 is 15 residues long. The CDR3: CTSSQRSGVIYEQYF. The CDR3 nucleotides are TGCACCAGCAGCCAACGTTCAGGGGTAATCTACGAGCAGTACTTC.

The chain has TRBV30 and TRBJ2-7; 7 positions agree with TRBD2. The CDR3 loop spans 14 amino acids. Germline assignment: CDR1 GTSNPN and CDR2 SVGIG (reference sequence). The trim removed 4 bases at V and 0 bases at J, leaving 6 bases unmatched. This chain's CDR3 is CAWMRGGSSYEQYF. DNA for the CDR3: TGTGCCTGGATGCGGGGAGGGTCCTCCTACGAGCAGTACTTC.

This chain joins TRBV30 and TRBJ2-3, with no clear D. The CDR3 has 14 amino acids. CDR1 and CDR2 from the germline V gene are GTSNPN and SVGIG (reference sequence). Trimming took off 3 bases at V and 1 base at J, with 11 bases between the two ends. In nucleotides, the CDR3 is TGTGCCTGGAGCCGGGCAGCAGGCACAGATACGCAGTATTTT. Translated: CAWSRAAGTDTQYF.

This chain connects TRBV28 to TRBJ2-7, with D perhaps assigned TRBD1 or TRBD2 (5 bases each). The CDR3 is 14 amino acids. Between the trimmed V and J ends, which lost 6 bases and 2 bases, there was a span of 14 bases. CDR1 and CDR2 (germline): MDHEN, SYDVKM. The CDR3 here is CASRAPRDPYEQYF. CDR3 sequence (DNA): TGTGCCAGCAGGGCCCCCCGGGACCCCTACGAGCAGTACTTC. The complete variable domain, with remaining parts taken from reference TRBV28 and TRBJ2-7, reads DVKVTQSSRYLVKRTGEKVFLECVQDMDHENMFWYRQDPGLGLRLIYFSYDVKMKEKGDIPEGYSVSREKKERFSLILESASTNQTSMYLCASRAPRDPYEQYFGPGTRLTVT.

The genes are TRBV30 and TRBJ2-3, with a possible D match to TRBD2 (5 bases). With 0 bases removed from V and 6 bases from J, the gap between germline ends came to 10 bases. The CDR3 totals 13 residues. Germline V gene lookup returns CDR1 GTSNPN and CDR2 SVGIG (reference sequence). CDR3 DNA sequence: TGTGCCTGGAGTGTAGGACTCACCGATACGCAGTATTTT. Residues: CAWSVGLTDTQYF. The full variable domain, with the rest looked up from reference TRBV30 and TRBJ2-3, is SQTIHQWPATLVQPVGSPLSLECTVEGTSNPNLYWYRQAAGRGLQLLFYSVGIGQISSEVPQNLSASRPQDRQFILSSKKLLLSDSGFYLCAWSVGLTDTQYFGPGTRLTVL.

The chain joins TRBV25-1 to TRBJ2-7; weak D call: TRBD1 (6 bases). Trimming took off 7 bases at V and 2 bases at J, with 15 bases between the two ends. Germline CDR1 reads MGHDK; CDR2 reads SYGVNS. The CDR3 consists of 14 residues. The CDR3 bases are TGTGCCAGCACCGGACAGAATTCCGCCTACGAGCAGTACTTC. Its translation is CASTGQNSAYEQYF.

This clone was seen a handful of times. The CDR3 region has the DNA TGTGCCAGCAGCCCGGTCTCCTCGGAGGCGCAGTATTTT. Amino acid sequence: CASSPVSSEAQYF. The V and J genes are TRBV5-4 and TRBJ2-3; D might be TRBD2 (5 bases). CDR1 SGHNT and CDR2 YYREEE come from the germline V gene (reference sequence). Trimming took off 4 bases at V and 10 bases at J, with 16 bases between the two ends. The CDR3 totals 13 residues.

V gene TRBV5-6 combines with J gene TRBJ2-7; D is undetermined. V lost 4 bases and J 4 bases, leaving 9 bases between the germline ends. This CDR3 region has 12 residues. Germline V gene data show CDR1 as SGHDT and CDR2 as YYEEEE. The CDR3 DNA is TGTGCCAGCAGCCTAACGATGTACGAGCAGTACTTC. This sequence encodes CASSLTMYEQYF.

This clone was detected only a few times. The rearrangement joins TRBV4-1 to TRBJ1-1; maybe TRBD1 (5 bases). This CDR3 comprises 15 residues. Germline V CDR1 and CDR2: MGHRA, YSYEKL. V was clipped by 4 bases and J by 0 bases, with 12 bases between them. The CDR3 coding sequence is TGCGCCAGCAGCCCCCGGGACGGCCTGAACACTGAAGCTTTCTTT. It encodes CASSPRDGLNTEAFF.

This chain links TRBV25-1 with TRBJ2-7; D gene ambiguous. With 3 bases removed from V and 6 bases from J, the gap between germline ends came to 12 bases. There are 13 residues in the CDR3. Germline lookup yields CDR1 MGHDK and CDR2 SYGVNS. This CDR3 reads CASSEPKGFEQYF. The DNA of the CDR3 is TGTGCCAGCAGTGAGCCCAAGGGATTCGAGCAGTACTTC.